This T cell receptor (beta chain) was recovered during a study of T-cell reconstitution after alpha-beta-depleted transplantation in children. Findings and limits, study-wide: One year after transplant, T-cell counts and diversity came mostly from newly produced T cells.

V shed 0 bases and J shed 3 bases, with 14 bases lying between them. Germline V lookup: CDR1 MNHEY, CDR2 SVGAGI. The CDR3 spans 16 residues. During its preparation, the TCRbeta library received unique molecular identifiers. TCRdb itself ran the PCR reads through MiXCR, one entry per CDR3 protein. The top ten hold just over 4.5% of the sample, which has about 200,000 distinct CDR3 sequences, 5% to 6.5% seen once. This clonotype appeared many times. Its target is unknown. The sample in question was PBMCs, obtained before TCRalphabeta/CD19-depleted stem cell transplant. The gene calls are TRBV6-5 and TRBJ1-2; no clear D. This receptor was identified in a girl under three years old with combined immunodeficiency, due to receive a stem cell transplant. CDR3 DNA: TGTGCCAGCAGTTACTCGTCGTCCGGATCATACTATGGCTACACCTTC. This encodes CASSYSSSGSYYGYTF.